This passage covers 22 T cell receptor beta chains from one sample sequenced in a study of siplizumab effects on memory and regulatory T cells. Repertoires were generated with immunoSEQ multiplex PCR, while TCRdb's copy carries only in-frame clones and drops some. The table has 95,000 to 130,000 clones, less than 95% seen once. The sequenced material came from non-Treg CD4+ T cells sorted from blood. Receptor source: a human donor in good health.

V gene TRBV15 combines with J gene TRBJ2-6; no firm D call. From germline, CDR1 is LNHNV and CDR2 YYDKDF (reference sequence). The CDR3 has 16 amino acids. The V and J ends lost 2 bases and 1 base respectively, with 9 bases between them. CDR3: CATSRIRTSGANVLTF. CDR3 in DNA: TGTGCCACCAGCAGAATAAGAACATCTGGGGCCAACGTCCTGACTTTC.

This clone appeared once. This rearrangement joins TRBV6-1 to TRBJ1-4; D uncertain. Germline V gene lookup returns CDR1 MNHNS and CDR2 SASEGT. The CDR3 length is 14 residues. Trimming cost V 6 bases and J 1 base, with 9 bases left between them. The CDR3 reads CASRVILTNEKLFF. In DNA, the CDR3 is TGTGCCAGCAGAGTGATATTAACTAATGAAAAACTGTTTTTT.

The rearrangement joins TRBV4-1 to TRBJ2-7; weak D call: TRBD1 (5 bases). Germline V gives CDR1 MGHRA, CDR2 YSYEKL. Between the trimmed V and J ends, which lost 4 bases and 3 bases, there was a span of 13 bases. The CDR3 extends over 14 amino acids. The CDR3 loop is CASSPRQLNYEQYF. The CDR3 region has the DNA TGCGCCAGCAGCCCCAGACAGCTGAACTACGAGCAGTACTTC.

The chain uses TRBV28 and TRBJ2-5; D is perhaps TRBD1 (6 bases). The germline gives CDR1 MDHEN, CDR2 SYDVKM. Trimming pared 11 bases from V and 3 bases from J, leaving 16 bases between. CDR3 size: 13 residues. The CDR3 bases are TGTGCCGAGAGAGGGGGATCTGAAGAGACCCAGTACTTC. This encodes CAERGGSEETQYF.

CDR3 coding DNA: TGTGCCAGCAGCGTAAGTGAGGTCTCTGGGGCCAACGTCCTGACTTTC. This codes for CASSVSEVSGANVLTF. The chain is built from TRBV9 and TRBJ2-6; D is ambiguous. CDR3 length: 16 residues. Trimming cost V 1 base and J 0 bases, with 8 bases left between them. The germline gives CDR1 SGDLS, CDR2 YYNGEE.

The J gene is TRBJ2-7, the V gene TRBV6-1; D ambiguous. The ends were cut back, 1 base at V and 3 bases at J, with 4 bases in the middle. The germline CDR1 and CDR2 sequences are MNHNS and SASEGT. The CDR3 covers 12 residues. The DNA of the CDR3 is TGTGCCAGCAGTGAAGGAAGCTACGAGCAGTACTTC. As protein: CASSEGSYEQYF.

In its sample, this clone was seen once. The chain employs TRBV18 and TRBJ2-5; either TRBD1 or TRBD2 may fit D (5 bases each). Germline CDR1 reads KGHSH; CDR2 reads LQKENI. Trimming took off 0 bases at V and 6 bases at J, with 17 bases between the two ends. The CDR3 runs to 16 residues. CDR3 in amino acids: CASSPPEIGGKKTQYF. The DNA for the CDR3 is TGTGCCAGCTCACCACCGGAGATTGGGGGTAAGAAGACCCAGTACTTC.

This clone was recorded only once. The V call is TRBV9, the J call TRBJ1-1; D gene unclear. The germline V gene has CDR1 SGDLS and CDR2 YYNGEE. The CDR3 is 14 residues long. V lost 4 bases, J lost 1 base, and 11 bases lay in between. The CDR3 here is CASSPQFSNTEAFF. CDR3 nucleotide sequence: TGTGCCAGCAGCCCTCAATTTTCGAACACTGAAGCTTTCTTT.

The rearrangement uses TRBV29-1 and TRBJ2-3, with 14 bases fitting TRBD2. Trimming cost V 4 bases and J 5 bases; bases outside gene matches: 5. This CDR3 region has 15 residues. The germline V gene has CDR1 SQVTM and CDR2 ANQGSEA. CDR3 nucleotides: TGCAGCGTTGGAGGGACTAGCGGGAGTATAGATACGCAGTATTTT. Amino acids: CSVGGTSGSIDTQYF.

V is TRBV27 and J is TRBJ1-2; D gene uncertain. The CDR3 length is 11 residues. Germline CDR1 is MNHEY and CDR2 is SMNVEV (reference sequence). Trimming took 9 bases from V and 1 from J, leaving 6 bases between them. CDR3: CASGLNYGYTF. The CDR3 coding sequence is TGTGCCAGTGGACTTAACTATGGCTACACCTTC.

The CDR3 DNA reads TGTGCCAGCAGTTACTCGTTCACACAGTATCAAGAGACCCAGTACTTC. It encodes CASSYSFTQYQETQYF. The rearrangement joins TRBV6-5 to TRBJ2-5; D is unclear. The CDR3 contains 16 residues. V dropped 0 bases and J dropped 2 bases, with 13 bases sitting between them. CDR1 and CDR2 from the germline V gene are MNHEY and SVGAGI.

The chain joins TRBV5-6 to TRBJ1-1; D ambiguous. Trimming removed 5 bases at V and 1 base at J, with 15 bases between. The CDR3 has 15 amino acids. The germline V gene has CDR1 SGHDT and CDR2 YYEEEE. CDR3 loop: CASSLEVGKNTEAFF. The CDR3 DNA reads TGTGCCAGCAGTCTGGAGGTGGGAAAGAACACTGAAGCTTTCTTT.

V and J are TRBV7-3 and TRBJ2-1, with 9 bases that match TRBD2. CDR3 length: 16 residues. V trimming: 2 bases; J trimming: 8 bases; junction bases outside the gene matches: 10. The germline gives CDR1 SGHTA, CDR2 FQGTGA. This chain's CDR3 is CASSLLGSGSPYEQFF. The CDR3 nucleotides read TGTGCCAGCAGCTTATTAGGTAGCGGGAGTCCGTATGAGCAGTTCTTC.

V and J are TRBV12-5 and TRBJ2-1; D unclear. V was cut by 6 bases and J by 9 bases, with 12 bases left in between. Germline V gene data show CDR1 as LGHNT and CDR2 as FRNRAP. The CDR3 covers 12 residues. The CDR3 here is CASGPPWIEQFF. The CDR3 DNA sequence: TGTGCTAGTGGCCCGCCCTGGATTGAGCAGTTCTTC.

This chain joins TRBV5-6 and TRBJ1-3; D remains unclear. CDR1 and CDR2 from the germline V gene are SGHDT and YYEEEE. V dropped 4 bases and J dropped 4 bases, with 15 bases sitting between them. The CDR3 runs to 15 residues. CDR3 nucleotides: TGTGCCAGCAGCCTCCCGGGAGCAGCGGGAAACACCATATATTTT. As protein: CASSLPGAAGNTIYF.

This chain connects TRBV5-4 to TRBJ2-5; 10 bases match TRBD1. Trimming removed 4 bases from V and 1 base from J; junction bases left unmatched: 7. The CDR3 totals 16 residues. Germline CDR1 and CDR2: SGHNT and YYREEE (reference sequence). CDR3: CASSLRTGGFQETQYF. The CDR3 DNA sequence: TGTGCCAGCAGCCTCAGGACAGGGGGATTCCAAGAGACCCAGTACTTC. The full variable domain, completed using reference TRBV5-4 and TRBJ2-5, is ETGVTQSPTHLIKTRGQQVTLRCSSQSGHNTVSWYQQALGQGPQFIFQYYREEENGRGNFPPRFSGLQFPNYSSELNVNALELDDSALYLCASSLRTGGFQETQYFGPGTRLLVL.

The chain has TRBV19 and TRBJ2-7; D possibly corresponds to TRBD1 (6 bases). V lost 3 bases and J 0 bases, leaving 15 bases between the germline ends. The germline V gene has CDR1 LNHDA and CDR2 SQIVND (reference sequence). The CDR3 runs to 16 residues. The CDR3 coding sequence is TGTGCCAGTAGTATGGGGCAGGGGCTTAGCTCCTACGAGCAGTACTTC. Residues: CASSMGQGLSSYEQYF. The full variable domain, rest sourced from reference TRBV19 and TRBJ2-7, is DGGITQSPKYLFRKEGQNVTLSCEQNLNHDAMYWYRQDPGQGLRLIYYSQIVNDFQKGDIAEGYSVSREKKESFPLTVTSAQKNPTAFYLCASSMGQGLSSYEQYFGPGTRLTVT.

The genes are TRBV7-8 and TRBJ1-3, with 7 nucleotides matching TRBD1. Trimming took 1 base from V and 3 from J; bases not matched to a gene: 3. This CDR3 has 15 residues. The V gene's germline CDR1 is SGHVS and CDR2 FQNEAQ. Here the CDR3 reads CASSLDRGRGNTIYF. CDR3 DNA: TGTGCCAGCAGCTTAGACAGGGGCCGTGGAAACACCATATATTTT.

The chain combines TRBV6-1 with TRBJ1-2, with D maybe TRBD1 (5 bases). Germline CDR1 reads MNHNS; CDR2 reads SASEGT. The CDR3 totals 14 residues. V lost 4 bases to trimming and J lost 4 bases, with 13 bases between them. The CDR3 loop is CASSGDRDLYGYTF. The CDR3 DNA reads TGTGCCAGCAGTGGTGACCGGGACCTCTATGGCTACACCTTC.

The chain combines TRBV25-1 with TRBJ2-3, with 8 bases that match TRBD1. This CDR3 has 16 residues. Losses at the gene ends were 0 bases for V and 3 bases for J; bases not matched to a gene: 5. Per germline, CDR1 MGHDK and CDR2 SYGVNS. CDR3 region: CASSEYRQGATDTQYF. CDR3 DNA: TGTGCCAGCAGTGAATATAGGCAGGGGGCAACAGATACGCAGTATTTT.

The rearrangement uses TRBV6-1 and TRBJ2-1; 8 positions agree with TRBD1. Germline V gives CDR1 MNHNS, CDR2 SASEGT. Germline trimming cut 4 bases from V and 1 base from J; bases unmatched to any gene: 3. The CDR3 length is 15 residues. CDR3 nucleotide sequence: TGTGCCAGCAGTGTTGACAGGGGTTCCTACAATGAGCAGTTCTTC. Translation: CASSVDRGSYNEQFF.

This clone was seen a single time. The V gene is TRBV18, the J gene TRBJ2-1; D possibly corresponds to TRBD2 (7 bases). CDR3 size: 13 residues. Per the germline V gene, CDR1 is KGHSH and CDR2 is LQKENI. V was cut by 8 bases and J by 7 bases, with 15 bases left in between. The CDR3 reads CASPQGGGNEQFF. DNA for the CDR3: TGTGCCAGCCCCCAAGGGGGGGGTAATGAGCAGTTCTTC. Drawing the rest from reference TRBV18 and TRBJ2-1, the complete variable domain is NAGVMQNPRHLVRRRGQEARLRCSPMKGHSHVYWYRQLPEEGLKFMVYLQKENIIDESGMPKERFSAEFPKEGPSILRIQQVVRGDSAAYFCASPQGGGNEQFFGPGTRLTVL.